This T cell receptor (beta chain) derives from a study of blood T cell repertoires in COVID-19. Background on the study: From the United States, Italy and Spain came samples of acute and convalescent COVID-19. PBMCs, B-cell-depleted T cells, or T cells were the source of the cDNA or gDNA that made up the material.

The V gene's germline CDR1 is SGHAT and CDR2 FQNNGV. V lost 1 base, J lost 2 bases, and 9 bases lay in between. This CDR3 region has 14 residues. In the authors' methods: Reference gene primer amplification in the assay estimated nucleated cell counts. Only in-frame clones appear in the TCRdb table, and some are missing; sequencing was by immunoSEQ multiplex PCR. V and J calls and clone size are given by that table; D and trimming were obtained from the DNA. In the table there are around 370,000 clones, 75% to 90% of which are singletons. The rearrangement uses TRBV11-2 and TRBJ2-7; D might be TRBD1 (5 bases). Sequenced: peripheral blood. This clonotype was sampled from a woman in her forties or fifties with COVID-19, enrolled during active disease. CDR3 nucleotides: TGTGCCAGCAGCTTAGTTGGCAGGGCCTACGAGCAGTACTTC. Translation gives CASSLVGRAYEQYF.